The rows below give T cell receptor beta chains drawn from one sample of a study of cytomegalovirus exposure and HLA in healthy donors. Libraries were prepared by immunoSEQ multiplex PCR; TCRdb keeps only in-frame clonotypes and omits some of them. The repertoire consists of more than 300,000 clones, with 86% occurring once and the leading ten covering roughly 0.8%. The sample consisted of PBMCs. Every receptor here comes from a woman aged 18-30 years in good health and CMV-seronegative. CDR3s leave out the opening cysteine and the closing phenylalanine or tryptophan. Clone size is stated in some rows and not others, as once, few, many or a class when expanded.

J gene	V gene	clone size	CDR3 protein
TRBJ2-3	TRBV30	-	AWNPGVVVTQY
TRBJ1-1	TRBV5-1	few	ASRGVNTEAF
TRBJ1-1	TRBV27	-	ASRMGSGTEAF
TRBJ2-5	TRBV6-6	-	ASSPLPETQY
TRBJ2-7	TRBV4-2	-	ASSQDRNYEQY
TRBJ1-5	TRBV27	-	ASSLGQYQPQH
TRBJ1-5	TRBV6-5	-	ASSSGGAGSNQPQH
TRBJ2-1	TRBV27	-	ASSLFGGSYNEQF
TRBJ1-5	TRBV6-5	-	ASSYDRGGGQPQH
TRBJ2-7	TRBV5-1	-	ASSTGTVISYEQY
TRBJ1-2	TRBV14	-	ASSQDNHGYT
TRBJ2-7	TRBV5-1	-	ASSRQDRGDEQY
TRBJ2-4	TRBV6-5	-	ASSSTGLATNIQY
TRBJ2-2	TRBV28	once	ASSPPAGEGGELF
TRBJ2-1	TRBV30	-	AWKGKRGPPGEQF
TRBJ2-3	TRBV28	-	ASSQKGSGSTGDTQY
TRBJ2-7	TRBV11-2	-	ASGAGASYEQY
TRBJ2-5	TRBV19	-	ASSMGLATQETQY
TRBJ2-1	TRBV5-1	-	ASSSGVAGSSYNEQF
TRBJ2-5	TRBV7-6	-	ASSLSGRAQETQY
TRBJ1-4	TRBV30	-	AWSVRGLSNEKLF
TRBJ2-7	TRBV29-1	-	SVEGRSYEQY
TRBJ1-2	TRBV6-1	once	ASNPTQGPPYGYT
TRBJ1-4	TRBV7-8	-	ASTPPGYSEKLF
TRBJ2-7	TRBV4-3	once	ASSQEGKAGVVYEQY
TRBJ2-1	TRBV2	-	ASSEIAGGYNEQF
TRBJ1-2	TRBV2	-	ASITTTGWAYGYT
TRBJ1-1	TRBV7-9	-	ASSNHRDVSEAF
TRBJ1-3	TRBV9	-	ASSPGSSGNTIY
TRBJ1-1	TRBV13	once	ASNLQGARVEAF
TRBJ2-7	TRBV7-9	-	ASSLAGVAEQY
TRBJ1-4	TRBV6-1	-	ASGRDRLTNEKLF
TRBJ2-7	TRBV4-1	-	ASKGTGTYEQY
TRBJ2-5	TRBV5-8	once	ASALAGVTGETQY
TRBJ1-4	TRBV2	once	ASGTATNEKLF
TRBJ1-3	TRBV5-1	once	ASSRLPTESSGNTIY
TRBJ2-7	TRBV28	-	ASREALDEQY
TRBJ1-3	TRBV18	-	ASSQHPGFSGNTIY
TRBJ2-5	TRBV4-2	-	ASSPPSPQETQY
TRBJ2-1	TRBV4-2	few	ASSPYANEQF
TRBJ1-4	TRBV29-1	-	SVVDRQGAIATNEKLF
TRBJ2-2	TRBV6-5	-	ASSYSGGFTGELF
TRBJ1-6	TRBV5-6	few	ASSTIDIQALH
TRBJ2-1	TRBV10-2	-	ASTPARGINEQF
TRBJ2-3	TRBV7-2	-	ASSLRREGTDTQY
TRBJ2-1	TRBV6-1	-	ASSGTLLGYNEQF